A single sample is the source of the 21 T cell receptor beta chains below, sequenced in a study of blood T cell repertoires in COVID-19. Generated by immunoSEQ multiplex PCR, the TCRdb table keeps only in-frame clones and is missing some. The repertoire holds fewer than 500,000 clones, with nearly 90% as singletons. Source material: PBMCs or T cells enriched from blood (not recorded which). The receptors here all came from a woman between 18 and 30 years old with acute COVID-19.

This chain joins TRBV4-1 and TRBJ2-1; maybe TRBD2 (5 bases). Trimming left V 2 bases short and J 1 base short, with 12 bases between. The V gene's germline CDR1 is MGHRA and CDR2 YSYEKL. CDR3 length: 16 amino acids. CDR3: CASSQPLLGSYNEQFF. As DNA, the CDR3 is TGCGCCAGCAGCCAACCCCTACTAGGATCCTACAATGAGCAGTTCTTC.

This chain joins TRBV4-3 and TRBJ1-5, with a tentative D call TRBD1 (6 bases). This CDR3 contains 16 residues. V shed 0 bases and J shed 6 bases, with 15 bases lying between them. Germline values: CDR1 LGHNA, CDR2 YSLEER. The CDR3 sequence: CASSQDGTGRSQPQHF. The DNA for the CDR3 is TGCGCCAGCAGCCAAGATGGAACAGGGAGAAGTCAGCCCCAGCATTTT.

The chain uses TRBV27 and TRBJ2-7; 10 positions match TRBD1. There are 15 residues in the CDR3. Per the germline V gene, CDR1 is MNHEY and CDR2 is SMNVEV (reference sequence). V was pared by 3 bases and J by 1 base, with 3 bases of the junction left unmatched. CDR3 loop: CASSFGTGVSYEQYF. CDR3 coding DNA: TGTGCCAGCAGTTTCGGGACAGGGGTATCCTACGAGCAGTACTTC.

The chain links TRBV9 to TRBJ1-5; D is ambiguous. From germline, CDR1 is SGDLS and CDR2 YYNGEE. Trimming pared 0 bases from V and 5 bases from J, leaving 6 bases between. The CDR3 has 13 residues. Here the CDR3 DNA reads TGTGCCAGCAGCGTAGACGGGTATCAGCCCCAGCATTTT. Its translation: CASSVDGYQPQHF.

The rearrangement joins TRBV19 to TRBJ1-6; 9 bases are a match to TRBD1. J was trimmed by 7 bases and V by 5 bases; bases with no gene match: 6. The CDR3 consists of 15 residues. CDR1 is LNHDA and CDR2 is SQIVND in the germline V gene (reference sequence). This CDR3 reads CASSGRTGANSPLHF. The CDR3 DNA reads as TGTGCCAGTAGTGGACGGACAGGGGCAAATTCACCCCTCCACTTT.

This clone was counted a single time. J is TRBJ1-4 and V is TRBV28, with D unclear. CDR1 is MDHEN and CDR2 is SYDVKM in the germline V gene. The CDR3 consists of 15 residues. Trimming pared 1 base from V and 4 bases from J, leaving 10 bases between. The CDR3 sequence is CASSLYGEINEKLFF. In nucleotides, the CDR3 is TGTGCCAGCAGTTTATATGGAGAAATTAATGAAAAACTGTTTTTT. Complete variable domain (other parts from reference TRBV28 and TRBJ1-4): DVKVTQSSRYLVKRTGEKVFLECVQDMDHENMFWYRQDPGLGLRLIYFSYDVKMKEKGDIPEGYSVSREKKERFSLILESASTNQTSMYLCASSLYGEINEKLFFGSGTQLSVL.

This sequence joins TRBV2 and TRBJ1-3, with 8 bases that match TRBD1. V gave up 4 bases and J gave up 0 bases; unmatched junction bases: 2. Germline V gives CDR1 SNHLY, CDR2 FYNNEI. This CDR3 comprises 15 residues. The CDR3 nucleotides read TGTGCCAGCAGTGTGGGACAGGCCTCTGGAAACACCATATATTTT. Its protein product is CASSVGQASGNTIYF.

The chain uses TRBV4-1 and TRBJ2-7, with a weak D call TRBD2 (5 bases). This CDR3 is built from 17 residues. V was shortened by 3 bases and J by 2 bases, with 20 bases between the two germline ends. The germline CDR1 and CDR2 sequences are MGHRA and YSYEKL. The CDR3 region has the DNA TGCGCCAGCAGCCAGCAAGAGGCGGGCCGAAGGGCCTACGAGCAGTACTTC. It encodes CASSQQEAGRRAYEQYF.

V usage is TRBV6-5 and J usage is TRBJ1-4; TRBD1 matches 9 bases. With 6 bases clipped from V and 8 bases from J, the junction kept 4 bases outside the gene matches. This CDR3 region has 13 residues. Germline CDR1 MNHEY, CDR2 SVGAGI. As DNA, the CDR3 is TGTGCCAGCAGAGGGGGGACAGGGGAAAAACTGTTTTTT. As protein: CASRGGTGEKLFF.

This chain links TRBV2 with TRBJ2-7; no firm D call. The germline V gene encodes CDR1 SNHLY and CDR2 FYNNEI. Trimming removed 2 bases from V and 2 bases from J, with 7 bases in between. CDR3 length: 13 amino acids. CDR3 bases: TGTGCCAGCAGTGAACTGACTGCCTACGAGCAGTACTTC. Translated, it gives CASSELTAYEQYF.

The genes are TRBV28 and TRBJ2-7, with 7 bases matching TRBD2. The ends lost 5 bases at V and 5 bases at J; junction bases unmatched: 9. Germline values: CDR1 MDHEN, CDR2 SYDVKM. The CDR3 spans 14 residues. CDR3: CASSEPRLADEQYF. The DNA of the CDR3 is TGTGCCAGCAGTGAGCCCCGACTAGCCGACGAGCAGTACTTC.

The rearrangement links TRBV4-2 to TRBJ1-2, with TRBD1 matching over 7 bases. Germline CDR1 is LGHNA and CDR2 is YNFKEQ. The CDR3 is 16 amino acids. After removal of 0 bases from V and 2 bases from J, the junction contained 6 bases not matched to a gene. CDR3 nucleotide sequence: TGTGCCAGCAGCCAAGATCGGGAGGGGGCAAACTATGGCTACACCTTC. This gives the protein CASSQDREGANYGYTF.

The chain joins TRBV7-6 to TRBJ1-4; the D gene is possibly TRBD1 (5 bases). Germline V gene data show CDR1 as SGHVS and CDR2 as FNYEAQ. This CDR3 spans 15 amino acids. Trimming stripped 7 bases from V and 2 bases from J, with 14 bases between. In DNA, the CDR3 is TGTGCCAGCAACCCCTATGGGGGGACTAATGAAAAACTGTTTTTT. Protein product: CASNPYGGTNEKLFF.

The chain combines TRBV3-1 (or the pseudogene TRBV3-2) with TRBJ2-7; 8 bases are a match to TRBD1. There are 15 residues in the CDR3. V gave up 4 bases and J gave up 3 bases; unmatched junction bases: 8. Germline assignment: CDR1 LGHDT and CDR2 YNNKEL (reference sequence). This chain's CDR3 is CASSRGWTGNYEQYF. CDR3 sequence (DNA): TGTGCCAGCAGCCGAGGTTGGACAGGGAACTACGAGCAGTACTTC.

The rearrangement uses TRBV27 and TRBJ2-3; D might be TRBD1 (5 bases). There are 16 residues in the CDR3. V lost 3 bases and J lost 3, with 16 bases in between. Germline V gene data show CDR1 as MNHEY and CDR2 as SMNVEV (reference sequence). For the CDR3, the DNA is TGTGCCAGCAGTTTGGTGGGGCGTGGCCGGACAGATACGCAGTATTTT. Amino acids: CASSLVGRGRTDTQYF.

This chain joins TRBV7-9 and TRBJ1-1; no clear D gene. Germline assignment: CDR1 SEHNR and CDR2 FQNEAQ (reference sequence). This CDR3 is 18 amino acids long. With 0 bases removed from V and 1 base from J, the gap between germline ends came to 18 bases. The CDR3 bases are TGTGCCAGCAGCTTAGCCTACGTGGACTGGCTAACGAACACTGAAGCTTTCTTT. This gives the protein CASSLAYVDWLTNTEAFF.

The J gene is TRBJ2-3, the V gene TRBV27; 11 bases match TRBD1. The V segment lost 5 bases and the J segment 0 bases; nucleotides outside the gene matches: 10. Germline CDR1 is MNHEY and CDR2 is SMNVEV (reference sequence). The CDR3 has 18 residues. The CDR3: CASSEGQGAPTSTDTQYF. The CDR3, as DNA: TGTGCCAGCAGTGAAGGACAGGGGGCACCCACTAGCACAGATACGCAGTATTTT.

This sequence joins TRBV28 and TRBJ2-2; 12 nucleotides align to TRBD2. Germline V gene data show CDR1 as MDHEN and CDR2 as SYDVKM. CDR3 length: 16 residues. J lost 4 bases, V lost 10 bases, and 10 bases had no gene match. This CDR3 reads CAINRLAGVPTGELFF. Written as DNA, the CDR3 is TGTGCCATCAATAGACTAGCGGGGGTCCCCACCGGGGAGCTGTTTTTT.

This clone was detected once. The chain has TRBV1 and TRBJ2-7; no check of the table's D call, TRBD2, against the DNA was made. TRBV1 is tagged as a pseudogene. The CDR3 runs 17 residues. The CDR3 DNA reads TGCACCAGCAGCCAAGACAAAGTGGGAGGGCCGGTCCACGAGCAGTACTTC. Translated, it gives CTSSQDKVGGPVHEQYF.

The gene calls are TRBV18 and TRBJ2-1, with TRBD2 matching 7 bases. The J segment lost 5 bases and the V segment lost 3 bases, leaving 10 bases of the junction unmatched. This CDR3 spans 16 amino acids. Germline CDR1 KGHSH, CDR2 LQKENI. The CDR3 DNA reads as TGTGCCAGCTCACCGAAACTTTGGAGCGGGGACAATGAGCAGTTCTTC. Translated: CASSPKLWSGDNEQFF.

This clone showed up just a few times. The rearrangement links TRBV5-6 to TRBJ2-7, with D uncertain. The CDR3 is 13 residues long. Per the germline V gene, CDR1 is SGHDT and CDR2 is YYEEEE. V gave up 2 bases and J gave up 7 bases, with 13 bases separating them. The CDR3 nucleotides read TGTGCCAGCAGCTTCGCGGCGAGAGGTGAGCAGTACTTC. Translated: CASSFAARGEQYF.